A selection of T cell receptor beta chains follows, all from one sample in a study of blood T cell repertoires in COVID-19. Method: immunoSEQ multiplex PCR; TCRdb's copy keeps in-frame clones and lacks some. The sample consists of 140,000 to 150,000 clones, roughly 87% of them appearing once. The sequenced material came from PBMCs or T cells enriched from blood (not recorded which). Receptors originate from a woman in her thirties or forties who had been exposed to COVID-19. The CDR3 runs from the conserved cysteine through the conserved F or W. The D gene is left open where the match is weak. The size of a clone is reported for some rows only, either as once, few or many, or as a class for expanded clones.

D: TRBD2; J: TRBJ2-3; V: TRBV27; size: NA; DNA: TGTGCCAGCATTGGATATCAGCGGGAGATTGGAGATACGCAGTATTTT; CDR3: CASIGYQREIGDTQYF
D: NA; J: TRBJ2-1; V: TRBV10-3; size: NA; DNA: TGTGCCATCAGTCCCGAGTTAGAGAACAATGAGCAGTTCTTC; CDR3: CAISPELENNEQFF
D: NA; J: TRBJ2-3; V: TRBV7-2; size: few; DNA: TGTGCCAGCAGCTTACCCGGGACTTCCAGCACAGATACGCAGTATTTT; CDR3: CASSLPGTSSTDTQYF
D: NA; J: TRBJ1-2; V: TRBV5-6; size: NA; DNA: TGTGCCAGCAGCTTGGAACGAGGCGGGGGATATGGCTACACCTTC; CDR3: CASSLERGGGYGYTF
D: NA; J: TRBJ1-1; V: TRBV15; size: few; DNA: TGTGCCACCAGCAGAACAGGGACTGAAGCTTTCTTT; CDR3: CATSRTGTEAFF
D: NA; J: TRBJ1-5; V: TRBV5-1; size: NA; DNA: TGCGCCAGCAGCTTGGCCGGGGAACAACCCCAGCATTTT; CDR3: CASSLAGEQPQHF
D: NA; J: TRBJ2-7; V: TRBV5-1; size: NA; DNA: TGCGCCAGCAGCGGCGGAGTTACCTACGAGCAGTACTTC; CDR3: CASSGGVTYEQYF
D: NA; J: TRBJ2-1; V: TRBV9; size: NA; DNA: TGTGCCAGCAGCGCCGGACTCAACAATGAGCAGTTCTTC; CDR3: CASSAGLNNEQFF
D: NA; J: TRBJ1-4; V: TRBV25-1; size: NA; DNA: TGTGCCAGCAGTTATCCGGGAAACAATGAAAAACTGTTTTTT; CDR3: CASSYPGNNEKLFF
D: NA; J: TRBJ1-1; V: TRBV5-1; size: once; DNA: TGCGCCAGCAGCTTTGGGGGCAGGGTGAACACTGAAGCTTTCTTT; CDR3: CASSFGGRVNTEAFF
D: TRBD1; J: TRBJ1-1; V: TRBV5-5; size: NA; DNA: TGTGCCAGCAGCTTGGCTCCCAGGGGGCAAAAGCTGAACACTGAAGCTTTCTTT; CDR3: CASSLAPRGQKLNTEAFF
D: TRBD2; J: TRBJ2-1; V: TRBV4-3; size: NA; DNA: TGCGCCAGCAGCCAAGAAAGAGTTCTAGCGGGAGTAGGCAATGAGCAGTTCTTC; CDR3: CASSQERVLAGVGNEQFF
D: NA; J: TRBJ1-1; V: TRBV5-1; size: NA; DNA: TGCGCCAGCAGCTTACCGGGGGTGAACACTGAAGCTTTCTTT; CDR3: CASSLPGVNTEAFF
D: NA; J: TRBJ1-1; V: TRBV5-5; size: NA; DNA: TGTGCCAGCAGCCCGACCTCGACATTAACTGAAGCTTTCTTT; CDR3: CASSPTSTLTEAFF
D: NA; J: TRBJ1-4; V: TRBV5-4; size: few; DNA: TGTGCCAGCAGCTTGGATGGGCTGTCTAATGAAAAACTGTTTTTT; CDR3: CASSLDGLSNEKLFF
D: NA; J: TRBJ2-5; V: TRBV18; size: NA; DNA: TGTGCCAGCTCACCTCAGGAATCGCTTAGGGAGACCCAGTACTTC; CDR3: CASSPQESLRETQYF
D: NA; J: TRBJ2-2; V: TRBV2; size: once; DNA: TGTGCCAGCAGTGGGGGGCCCGGGGAGCTGTTTTTT; CDR3: CASSGGPGELFF
D: TRBD2; J: TRBJ2-4; V: TRBV2; size: NA; DNA: TGTGCCAGCAGAAGGACTAGCGGGGGCGGGGACATTCAGTACTTC; CDR3: CASRRTSGGGDIQYF
D: TRBD2; J: TRBJ2-5; V: TRBV28; size: NA; DNA: TGTGCCAGCAGTTTAAATGGTGCGGGAGTTGAGACCCAGTACTTC; CDR3: CASSLNGAGVETQYF
D: TRBD1; J: TRBJ2-1; V: TRBV5-4; size: NA; DNA: TGTGCCAGCAGCCCCGGGACAGGGTACAATGAGCAGTTCTTC; CDR3: CASSPGTGYNEQFF
D: NA; J: TRBJ2-5; V: TRBV7-3; size: NA; DNA: TGTGCCAGCAGCTCCGTGGGGGGTGAGCAAGAGACCCAGTACTTC; CDR3: CASSSVGGEQETQYF
D: TRBD1; J: TRBJ2-7; V: TRBV4-1; size: once; DNA: TGCGCCAGCAGCCTTGAGGGACAGGGGGACTACGAGCAGTACTTC; CDR3: CASSLEGQGDYEQYF